This TCR beta chain was profiled in a study of T cell repertoires in cytomegalovirus infection. TCRdb fed the reads into MiXCR, producing one record per CDR3 protein. The repertoire has approximately 50,000 distinct CDR3 sequences, roughly a fifth of them found once; the top ten carry 80%. V gave up 3 bases and J gave up 2 bases, with 9 bases separating them. CDR1 SGHTA and CDR2 FQGNSA come from the germline V gene. The CDR3 has 14 amino acids. A word on this clonotype: The target antigen is unknown.

The sequencing used CD8+ T cells from cultured PBMCs, collected from culture after CMV antigen stimulation. The chain is built from TRBV7-2 and TRBJ2-3; no reliable D call. The sequence was obtained from a human donor in good health (CMV status not recorded). Some clones in this sample may be carry-over from other donors' samples. CDR3 DNA sequence: TGTGCCAGCAGCTTCGAATTACCCACAGATACGCAGTATTTT. The encoded protein is CASSFELPTDTQYF.